This T cell receptor beta chain was captured in a study of control samples from healthy donors and cancer patients. V lost 1 base, J lost 6 bases, and 14 bases lay in between. The CDR3 is 15 residues long. In germline, CDR1 is SGHRS, CDR2 YFSETQ. Clones were sequenced by immunoSEQ multiplex PCR, and TCRdb holds only the in-frame ones, with some missing. This repertoire shows some 140,000 clones, roughly 90% found once; its top ten account for about 10%. This clonotype originated in a young man in good health. Material: blood. The J gene is TRBJ2-1, the V gene TRBV5-1; the D gene is possibly TRBD2 (6 bases). The CDR3 loop is CASSLFPTSTNEQFF. CDR3 coding DNA: TGCGCCAGCAGCTTGTTCCCGACTAGTACCAATGAGCAGTTCTTC.